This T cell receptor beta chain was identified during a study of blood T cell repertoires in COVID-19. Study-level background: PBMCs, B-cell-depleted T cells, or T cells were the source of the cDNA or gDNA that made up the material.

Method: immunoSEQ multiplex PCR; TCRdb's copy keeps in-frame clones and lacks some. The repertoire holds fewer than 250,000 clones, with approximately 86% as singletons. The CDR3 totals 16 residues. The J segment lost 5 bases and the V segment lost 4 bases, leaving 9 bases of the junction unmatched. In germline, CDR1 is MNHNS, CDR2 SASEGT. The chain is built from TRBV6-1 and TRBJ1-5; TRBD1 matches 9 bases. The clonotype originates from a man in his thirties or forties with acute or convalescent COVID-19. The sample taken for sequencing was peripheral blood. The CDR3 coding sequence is TGTGCCAGCAGTGCAATGTCACAGGGGGCCGATCAGCCCCAGCATTTT. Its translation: CASSAMSQGADQPQHF.